Presented here are 7 T cell receptor beta chains from one specimen sequenced in a study of blood T cell repertoires in COVID-19. Sequencing was performed with immunoSEQ multiplex PCR; in TCRdb, only in-frame clones are kept and a portion is missing. The profile covers roughly 320,000 clones, with about 87% appearing a single time and around 5.8% taken by the ten largest. Source material: peripheral blood. Receptor source: a woman in her fifties or sixties with COVID-19, enrolled during active disease.

The chain has TRBV7-9 and TRBJ2-7; 9 bases are a match to TRBD2. Per the germline V gene, CDR1 is SEHNR and CDR2 is FQNEAQ (reference sequence). The CDR3 loop spans 16 amino acids. V lost 5 bases to trimming and J lost 5 bases; unmatched junction nucleotides: 13. The CDR3 here is CASSTYPGLAGNEQYF. The CDR3 bases are TGTGCCAGCAGCACCTACCCAGGGCTAGCGGGAAACGAGCAGTACTTC.

V usage is TRBV6-2 or TRBV6-3 and J usage is TRBJ1-1; no firm D call. The V end was cut by 5 bases, the J end by 6 bases, with 19 bases between. This CDR3 has 15 amino acids. Germline CDR1 is MNHEY and CDR2 is SVGEGT. In DNA form, the CDR3 reads TGTGCCAGCAGTCGAGACTACACGGCAAACGCTGAAGCTTTCTTT. Translating it yields CASSRDYTANAEAFF.

V and J are TRBV21-1 and TRBJ1-1. TRBV21-1 is a pseudogene locus. CDR3 length: 16 amino acids. In DNA, the CDR3 is TGTGCCAGCAGCTGGACCCGAGGGTTGGGGAACACTGAAGCTTTCTTT. It codes for CASSWTRGLGNTEAFF.

V and J are TRBV25-1 and TRBJ1-2; 7 nucleotides agree with TRBD1. CDR1 MGHDK and CDR2 SYGVNS come from the germline V gene. V gave up 5 bases and J gave up 3 bases; unmatched junction bases: 6. The CDR3 extends over 14 amino acids. The CDR3 here is CASSTGDAYYGYTF. In DNA form, the CDR3 reads TGTGCCAGCAGTACAGGGGATGCATACTATGGCTACACCTTC.

This clone showed up just a few times. This chain uses TRBV19 with TRBJ2-1, with 12 bases lining up with TRBD2. The trim removed 5 bases at V and 7 bases at J, leaving 6 bases unmatched. The CDR3 covers 15 residues. CDR1 and CDR2 from the germline V gene are LNHDA and SQIVND (reference sequence). The CDR3 nucleotides read TGTGCCAGTAGTGTCGGACTAGCGGGAAGTAATGAGCAGTTCTTC. It specifies CASSVGLAGSNEQFF.

The chain combines TRBV30 with TRBJ2-7; 7 nucleotides agree with TRBD2. From germline, CDR1 is GTSNPN and CDR2 SVGIG (reference sequence). The V and J ends lost 0 bases and 4 bases, in that order; junction bases with no gene match: 3. CDR3 length: 13 residues. The CDR3: CAWSVLASYEQYF. The CDR3 DNA follows: TGTGCCTGGAGTGTACTAGCGTCATACGAGCAGTACTTC. The full variable domain, with the rest looked up from reference TRBV30 and TRBJ2-7, is SQTIHQWPATLVQPVGSPLSLECTVEGTSNPNLYWYRQAAGRGLQLLFYSVGIGQISSEVPQNLSASRPQDRQFILSSKKLLLSDSGFYLCAWSVLASYEQYFGPGTRLTVT.

This clone was counted a single time. The gene calls are TRBV5-4 and TRBJ1-3; possible D gene TRBD1, 6 bases. V lost 2 bases and J lost 0, with 9 bases in between. CDR1 and CDR2 (germline): SGHNT, YYREEE (reference sequence). This CDR3 is 15 amino acids long. The CDR3 loop is CASSFTGTSGNTIYF. As DNA, the CDR3 is TGTGCCAGCAGCTTCACAGGGACCTCTGGAAACACCATATATTTT.